The subject of this entry is one T cell receptor (beta chain). No antigen is known for it. In germline, CDR1 is LGHNA, CDR2 YNFKEQ. This CDR3 has 18 amino acids. With 1 base clipped from V and 1 base from J, the junction kept 8 bases outside the gene matches. It was with 60 Vbeta and 13 Jbeta primers that the PCR ran. The repertoire was sequenced with immunoSEQ multiplex PCR; TCRdb's copy has only in-frame clones and lacks some. The table lists about 130,000 clones, about two thirds of them singletons, with 3% to 4% in the top ten. The sample is drawn from a study of cytomegalovirus exposure and HLA in healthy donors. General observations from the study: The study labeled around 160 TCR beta chains cytomegalovirus-associated. Later, an analysis found that common viral pathogens appeared to be linked with several of the most significant clusters. Based on reports, TCR beta sequences accurately predicted HLA-A and HLA-B alleles for most subjects.

What was sequenced was PBMCs. The TCR comes from a man younger than 40 in good health and CMV-seronegative. The V and J genes are TRBV4-2 and TRBJ2-2, with TRBD2 matching over 8 bases. CDR3 residues: CASSQVWHGTRNTGELFF. The DNA of the CDR3 is TGTGCCAGCAGCCAAGTATGGCACGGGACTAGGAACACCGGGGAGCTGTTTTTT.